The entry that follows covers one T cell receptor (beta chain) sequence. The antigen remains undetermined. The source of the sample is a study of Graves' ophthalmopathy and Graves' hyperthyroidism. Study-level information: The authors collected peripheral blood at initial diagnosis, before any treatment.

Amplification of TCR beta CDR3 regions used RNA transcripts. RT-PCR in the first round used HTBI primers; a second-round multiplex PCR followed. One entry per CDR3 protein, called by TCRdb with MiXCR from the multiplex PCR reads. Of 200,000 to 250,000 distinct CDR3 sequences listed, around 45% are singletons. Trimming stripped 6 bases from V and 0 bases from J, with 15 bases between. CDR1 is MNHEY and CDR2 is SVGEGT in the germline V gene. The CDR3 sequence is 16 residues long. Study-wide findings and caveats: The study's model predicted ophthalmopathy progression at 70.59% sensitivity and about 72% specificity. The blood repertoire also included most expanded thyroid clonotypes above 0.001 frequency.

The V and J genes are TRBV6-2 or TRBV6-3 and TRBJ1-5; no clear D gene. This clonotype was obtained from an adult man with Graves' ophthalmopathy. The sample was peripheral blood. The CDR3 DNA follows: TGTGCCAGCAGCCCCTTGGGTTTAGGTAGCAATCAGCCCCAGCATTTT. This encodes CASSPLGLGSNQPQHF.